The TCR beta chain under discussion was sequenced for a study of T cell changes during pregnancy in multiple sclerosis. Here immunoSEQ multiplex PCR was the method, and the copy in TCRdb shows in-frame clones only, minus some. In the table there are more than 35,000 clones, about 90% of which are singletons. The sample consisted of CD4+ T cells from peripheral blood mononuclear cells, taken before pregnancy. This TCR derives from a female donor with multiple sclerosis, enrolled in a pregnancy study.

CDR3 bases: TGTGCCAGCAGTTTGCGCCCGGCAGGCTCCTACGAGCAGTACTTC. Encoded protein: CASSLRPAGSYEQYF. The chain recombines TRBV28 with TRBJ2-7; D not certain. The CDR3 sequence is 15 residues long. CDR1 and CDR2 from the germline V gene are MDHEN and SYDVKM. The V gene lost 3 bases and the J gene lost 0 bases, with 12 bases spanning the gap.